The clone carrying this TCR beta chain was observed a handful of times. Template switching introduced a universal primer site, and the cDNA bore unique molecular identifiers. Via MiXCR, TCRdb re-called the 5' RACE reads, giving one row per CDR3 protein. The data hold 690,000 or so distinct CDR3 sequences, with 8.5% to 9% observed a single time. The CDR3 is 15 residues long. In germline, CDR1 is MNHNS, CDR2 SASEGT. J gave up 5 bases and V 6 bases, and 7 bases lay outside the gene matches. This specimen comes from a study of identical twins. This sample was also put to use in a study of yellow fever vaccine responses in identical twins.

The origin of this receptor is a woman between 18 and 30 years old in good health. Sequences were obtained from PBMCs. The chain links TRBV6-1 to TRBJ2-1, with TRBD2 matching 10 bases. The CDR3 spells CASRMTSGRNNEQFF. The DNA of the CDR3 is TGTGCCAGCAGAATGACTAGCGGGCGGAACAATGAGCAGTTCTTC.